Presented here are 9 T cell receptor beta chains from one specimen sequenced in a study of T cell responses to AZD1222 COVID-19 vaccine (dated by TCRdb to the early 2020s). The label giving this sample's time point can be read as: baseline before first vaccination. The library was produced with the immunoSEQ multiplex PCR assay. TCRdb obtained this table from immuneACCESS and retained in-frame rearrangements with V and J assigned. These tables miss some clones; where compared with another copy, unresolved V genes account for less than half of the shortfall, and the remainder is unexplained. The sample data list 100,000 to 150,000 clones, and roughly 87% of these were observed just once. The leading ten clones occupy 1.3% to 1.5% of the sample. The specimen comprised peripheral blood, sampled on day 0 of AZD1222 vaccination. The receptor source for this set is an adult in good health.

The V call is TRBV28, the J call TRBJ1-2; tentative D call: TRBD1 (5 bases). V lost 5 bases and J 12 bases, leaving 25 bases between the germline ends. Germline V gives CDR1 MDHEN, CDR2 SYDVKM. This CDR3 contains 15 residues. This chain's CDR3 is CASSTFTGANLGNTF. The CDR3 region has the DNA TGTGCCAGCAGTACCTTTACTGGGGCGAATCTGGGGAACACCTTC.

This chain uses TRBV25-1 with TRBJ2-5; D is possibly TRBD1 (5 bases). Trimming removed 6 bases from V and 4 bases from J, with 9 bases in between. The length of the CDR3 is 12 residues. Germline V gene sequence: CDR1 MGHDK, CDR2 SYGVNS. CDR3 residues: CASSRVSETQYF. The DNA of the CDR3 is TGTGCCAGCAGCAGGGTTTCAGAGACCCAGTACTTC.

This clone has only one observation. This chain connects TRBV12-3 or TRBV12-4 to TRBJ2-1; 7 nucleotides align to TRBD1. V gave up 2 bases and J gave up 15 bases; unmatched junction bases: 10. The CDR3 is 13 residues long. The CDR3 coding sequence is TGTGCCAGCAGTTTAAACAGGGGCACTGGCAGGTTCTTC. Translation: CASSLNRGTGRFF.

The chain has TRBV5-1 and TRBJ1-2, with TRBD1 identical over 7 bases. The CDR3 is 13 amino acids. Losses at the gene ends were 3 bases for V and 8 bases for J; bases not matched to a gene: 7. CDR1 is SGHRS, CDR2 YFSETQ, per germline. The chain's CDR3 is CASSSRGLGGYTF. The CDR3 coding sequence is TGCGCCAGCAGCTCCAGGGGGTTGGGAGGCTACACCTTC. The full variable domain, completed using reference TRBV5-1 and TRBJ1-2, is KAGVTQTPRYLIKTRGQQVTLSCSPISGHRSVSWYQQTPGQGLQFLFEYFSETQRNKGNFPGRFSGRQFSNSRSEMNVSTLELGDSALYLCASSSRGLGGYTFGSGTRLTVV.

DNA of the CDR3: TGTGCCAGCTCACTGTTTTGGACCGGGGAGCTGTTTTTT. The encoded protein is CASSLFWTGELFF. The chain carries TRBV18 and TRBJ2-2; D ambiguous. Germline CDR1 is KGHSH and CDR2 is LQKENI. V lost 4 bases and J lost 5, with 8 bases in between. CDR3 length: 13 residues.

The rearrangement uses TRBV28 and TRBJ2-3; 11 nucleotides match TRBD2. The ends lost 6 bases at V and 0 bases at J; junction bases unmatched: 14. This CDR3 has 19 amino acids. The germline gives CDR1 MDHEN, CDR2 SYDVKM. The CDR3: CASRRGGTSGTTSTDTQYF. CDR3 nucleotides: TGTGCCAGCAGGAGGGGGGGGACTAGCGGAACAACTAGCACAGATACGCAGTATTTT.

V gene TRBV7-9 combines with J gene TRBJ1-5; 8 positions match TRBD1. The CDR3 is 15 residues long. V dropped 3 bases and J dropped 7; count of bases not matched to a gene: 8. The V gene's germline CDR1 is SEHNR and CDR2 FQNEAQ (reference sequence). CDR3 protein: CASSLGTGRGQPQHF. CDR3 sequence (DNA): TGTGCCAGCAGCTTGGGGACAGGTCGGGGCCAGCCCCAGCATTTT. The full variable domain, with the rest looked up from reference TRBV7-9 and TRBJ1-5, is DTGVSQNPRHKITKRGQNVTFRCDPISEHNRLYWYRQTLGQGPEFLTYFQNEAQLEKSRLLSDRFSAERPKGSFSTLEIQRTEQGDSAMYLCASSLGTGRGQPQHFGDGTRLSIL.

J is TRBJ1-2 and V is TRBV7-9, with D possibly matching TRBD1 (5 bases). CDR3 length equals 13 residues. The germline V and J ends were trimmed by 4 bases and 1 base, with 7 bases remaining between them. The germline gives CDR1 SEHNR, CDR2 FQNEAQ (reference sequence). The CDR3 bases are TGTGCCAGCAGCTCCGACAGTAACTATGGCTACACCTTC. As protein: CASSSDSNYGYTF.

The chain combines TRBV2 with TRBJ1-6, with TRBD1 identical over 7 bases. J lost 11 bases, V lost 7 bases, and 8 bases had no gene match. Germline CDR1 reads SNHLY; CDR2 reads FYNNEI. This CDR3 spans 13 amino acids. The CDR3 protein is CASIRQGPTPLHF. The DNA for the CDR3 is TGTGCCAGCATTAGACAGGGTCCTACACCCCTCCACTTT.